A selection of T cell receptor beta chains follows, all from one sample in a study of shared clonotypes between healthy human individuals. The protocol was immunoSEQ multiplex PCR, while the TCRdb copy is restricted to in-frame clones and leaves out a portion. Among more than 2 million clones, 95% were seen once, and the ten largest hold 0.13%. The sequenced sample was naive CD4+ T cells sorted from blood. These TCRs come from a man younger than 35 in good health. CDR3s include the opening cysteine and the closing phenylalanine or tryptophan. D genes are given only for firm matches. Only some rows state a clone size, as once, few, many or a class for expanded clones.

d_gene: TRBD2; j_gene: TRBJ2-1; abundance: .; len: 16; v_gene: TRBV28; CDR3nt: TGTGCCAGCAGTTTCCCCCTAGCGGGGGGGCATCATGAGCAGTTCTTC; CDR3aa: CASSFPLAGGHHEQFF
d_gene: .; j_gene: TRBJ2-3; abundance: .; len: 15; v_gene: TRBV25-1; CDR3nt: TGTGCCAGCAGTGCGCGATCAGGGGCCGCAGATACGCAGTATTTT; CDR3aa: CASSARSGAADTQYF
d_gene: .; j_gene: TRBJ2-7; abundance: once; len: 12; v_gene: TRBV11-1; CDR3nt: TGTGCCAGCAGCTTAGATAAGGGAGAGCAGTACTTC; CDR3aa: CASSLDKGEQYF
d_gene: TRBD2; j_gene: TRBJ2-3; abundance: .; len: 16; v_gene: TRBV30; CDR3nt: TGTGCCTGGAGTGTACTAGCGGGGGTTAGCACAGATACGCAGTATTTT; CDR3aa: CAWSVLAGVSTDTQYF
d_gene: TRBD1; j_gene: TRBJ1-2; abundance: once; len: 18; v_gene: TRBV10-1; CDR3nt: TGCGCCAGCAGTGAGGATTTGGGACAGGGGGCGGAGGCCTATGGCTACACCTTC; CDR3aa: CASSEDLGQGAEAYGYTF
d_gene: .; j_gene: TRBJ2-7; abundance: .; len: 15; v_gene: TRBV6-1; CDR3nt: TGTGCCAGCAGTGGGAGGGCGGGCAGCGCGGACGAGCAGTACTTC; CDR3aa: CASSGRAGSADEQYF
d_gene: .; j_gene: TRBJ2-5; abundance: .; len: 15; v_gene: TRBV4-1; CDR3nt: TGCGCCAGCAGCCAACGACAGGAGACGGGGGAGACCCAGTACTTC; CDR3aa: CASSQRQETGETQYF
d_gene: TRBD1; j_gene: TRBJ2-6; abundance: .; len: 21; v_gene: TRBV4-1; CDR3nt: TGCGCCAGCAGCCAACTGTTGGGACAGGGGTATGTTAGGGCTGGGGCCAACGTCCTGACTTTC; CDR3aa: CASSQLLGQGYVRAGANVLTF
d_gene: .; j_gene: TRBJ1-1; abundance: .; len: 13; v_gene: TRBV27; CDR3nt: TGTGCCAGCAGTTTATCCAGGGGAACTGAAGCTTTCTTT; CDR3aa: CASSLSRGTEAFF
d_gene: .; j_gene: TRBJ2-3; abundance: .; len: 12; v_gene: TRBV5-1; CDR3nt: TGCGCCAGCAGTAAGCCTGGGGGTACGCAGTATTTT; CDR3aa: CASSKPGGTQYF
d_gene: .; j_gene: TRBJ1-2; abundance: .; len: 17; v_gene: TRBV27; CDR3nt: TGTGCCAGCAGTTTGAAGACAGGAACTGCCCCTAACTATGGCTACACCTTC; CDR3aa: CASSLKTGTAPNYGYTF
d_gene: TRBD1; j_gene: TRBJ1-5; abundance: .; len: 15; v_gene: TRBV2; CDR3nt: TGTGCCAGCAGTAGGGGGCGAGGGGCACATCAGCCCCAGCATTTT; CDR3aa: CASSRGRGAHQPQHF
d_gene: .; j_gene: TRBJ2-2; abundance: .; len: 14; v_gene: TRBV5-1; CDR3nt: TGCGCCAGCAGCTTGGTTTCAGACACCGGGGAGCTGTTTTTT; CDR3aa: CASSLVSDTGELFF
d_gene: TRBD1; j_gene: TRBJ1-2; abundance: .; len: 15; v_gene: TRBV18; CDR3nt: TGTGCCAGCTCACCGGGACAGGGGGTGATCTATGGCTACACCTTC; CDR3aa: CASSPGQGVIYGYTF
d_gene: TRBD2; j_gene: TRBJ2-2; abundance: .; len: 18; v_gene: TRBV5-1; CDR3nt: TGCGCCAGCAGCTTGGAAAGCGGGAGCGCTTTAGGCACCGGGGAGCTGTTTTTT; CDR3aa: CASSLESGSALGTGELFF
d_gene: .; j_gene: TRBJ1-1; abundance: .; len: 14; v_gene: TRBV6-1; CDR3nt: TGTGCCAGCAGTTTGGGTGGCAGCCGGCGTGAAGCTTTCTTT; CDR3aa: CASSLGGSRREAFF
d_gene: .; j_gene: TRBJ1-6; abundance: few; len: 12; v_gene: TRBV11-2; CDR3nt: TGTGCCAGCAGCTTAGTCGTTGGCCCCCTCCACTTT; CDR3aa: CASSLVVGPLHF
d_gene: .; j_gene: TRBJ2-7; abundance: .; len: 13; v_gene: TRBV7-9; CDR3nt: TGTGCCAGCAGCTTAAAGCCCCTCTACGAGCAGTACTTC; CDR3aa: CASSLKPLYEQYF
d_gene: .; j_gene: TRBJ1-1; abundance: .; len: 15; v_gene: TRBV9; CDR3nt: TGTGCCAGCAGCCCCCAGGGACACCAGAACACTGAAGCTTTCTTT; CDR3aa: CASSPQGHQNTEAFF
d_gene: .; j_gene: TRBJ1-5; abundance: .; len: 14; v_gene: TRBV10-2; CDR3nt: TGCGCCAGCAGAATCGGGGGAGGCAATCAGCCCCAGCATTTT; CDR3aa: CASRIGGGNQPQHF
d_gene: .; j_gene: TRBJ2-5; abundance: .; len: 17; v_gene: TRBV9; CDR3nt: TGTGCCAGCAGCCTATCGCCGGGACAAATGGGGGAGGAGACCCAGTACTTC; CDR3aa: CASSLSPGQMGEETQYF